The entry that follows covers one TCR beta chain sequence. The antigen is not known. The data were taken from a study of T cell responses to AZD1222 COVID-19 vaccine. Study-level results: Regions left unmutated in variants are reportedly the target of nearly half of spike-specific TCRs. Clonal diversity was possibly underestimated, and the donors were mostly white British, with more females.

Sequencing was performed with immunoSEQ multiplex PCR; in TCRdb, only in-frame clones are kept and a portion is missing. Among roughly 150,000 clones listed, roughly 91% were seen once. CDR1 is DFQATT and CDR2 is SNEGSKA in the germline V gene (reference sequence). V was clipped by 3 bases and J by 6 bases; unmatched bases: 7. The CDR3 runs 15 residues. The sample was peripheral blood, taken 28 days after the second AZD1222 dose. This receptor was identified in an adult who received the AZD1222 COVID-19 vaccine. V usage is TRBV20-1 and J usage is TRBJ2-7; TRBD2 matches at 14 bases. The CDR3 sequence: CSASTGTSGRGEQYF. The CDR3, as DNA: TGCAGTGCTAGTACCGGGACTAGCGGGAGAGGCGAGCAGTACTTC.